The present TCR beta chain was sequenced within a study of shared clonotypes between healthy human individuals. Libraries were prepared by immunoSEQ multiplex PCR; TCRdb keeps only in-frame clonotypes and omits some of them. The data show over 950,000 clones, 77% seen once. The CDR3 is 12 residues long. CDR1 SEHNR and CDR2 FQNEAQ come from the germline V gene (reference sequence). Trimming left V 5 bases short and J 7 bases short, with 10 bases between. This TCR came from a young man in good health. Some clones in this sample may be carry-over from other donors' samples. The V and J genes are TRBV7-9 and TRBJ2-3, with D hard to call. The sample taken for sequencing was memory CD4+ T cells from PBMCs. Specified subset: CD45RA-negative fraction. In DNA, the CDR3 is TGTGCCAGCAGCCCAGCCCGAAATACGCAGTATTTT. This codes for CASSPARNTQYF.